This TCR beta chain is from a study of cytomegalovirus exposure and HLA in healthy donors. General study findings and limits: Follow-up analysis seemed to connect common viral pathogens with several of the most significant clusters identified. Overall, approximately 150 TCR beta chains were annotated as cytomegalovirus-associated. Earlier analysis looked at TCR beta V segments, and most were productive about 87% or about 30% of the time.

Nominal health characterized the donors when sampled, though unrecorded immune exposures were likely. Germline V lookup: CDR1 SGHVS, CDR2 FQNEAQ. V lost 4 bases and J lost 4, with 13 bases in between. The CDR3 extends over 14 amino acids. This clone was seen only a few times. What it binds is unknown. PCR used 60 Vbeta primers and 13 Jbeta primers. The data were produced by immunoSEQ multiplex PCR, yet TCRdb's version contains in-frame clones alone and is incomplete. The table records tens of thousands of clones, 70% of them present only once. This sequence was found in a woman aged 50 to 65 in good health and CMV-seropositive. The genes are TRBV7-8 and TRBJ1-1; possibly TRBD1 for D (5 bases). The sample taken for sequencing was PBMCs. The CDR3 region has the DNA TGTGCCAGCAGCTCACCAGGGATGTTCACTGAAGCTTTCTTT. As protein: CASSSPGMFTEAFF.